This T cell receptor (beta chain) was found in a study of blood T cell repertoires in COVID-19. The wider study: The origin of the acute and convalescent COVID-19 samples was the United States, Italy and Spain.

CDR1 is SNHLY and CDR2 is FYNNEI in the germline V gene. The CDR3 contains 21 residues. V lost 3 bases and J lost 2; bases outside the gene matches: 22. Authors' methods: Amplified reference gene primers provided the basis for estimating nucleated cell counts. Repertoires were generated with immunoSEQ multiplex PCR, while TCRdb's copy carries only in-frame clones and drops some. V, J and clone size are those of that table, while D and trimming were read from the DNA. The profile shows approximately 450,000 clones, roughly 91% of them singletons. This sequence was found in a woman in her twenties or thirties with acute or convalescent COVID-19. V is TRBV2 and J is TRBJ1-2; TRBD1 aligns across 9 bases. Sequencing was performed on peripheral blood. CDR3 amino acids: CASSDPDGFPGQGGGNYGYTF. The DNA for the CDR3 is TGTGCCAGCAGTGATCCGGATGGATTTCCGGGACAGGGAGGAGGAAACTATGGCTACACCTTC.